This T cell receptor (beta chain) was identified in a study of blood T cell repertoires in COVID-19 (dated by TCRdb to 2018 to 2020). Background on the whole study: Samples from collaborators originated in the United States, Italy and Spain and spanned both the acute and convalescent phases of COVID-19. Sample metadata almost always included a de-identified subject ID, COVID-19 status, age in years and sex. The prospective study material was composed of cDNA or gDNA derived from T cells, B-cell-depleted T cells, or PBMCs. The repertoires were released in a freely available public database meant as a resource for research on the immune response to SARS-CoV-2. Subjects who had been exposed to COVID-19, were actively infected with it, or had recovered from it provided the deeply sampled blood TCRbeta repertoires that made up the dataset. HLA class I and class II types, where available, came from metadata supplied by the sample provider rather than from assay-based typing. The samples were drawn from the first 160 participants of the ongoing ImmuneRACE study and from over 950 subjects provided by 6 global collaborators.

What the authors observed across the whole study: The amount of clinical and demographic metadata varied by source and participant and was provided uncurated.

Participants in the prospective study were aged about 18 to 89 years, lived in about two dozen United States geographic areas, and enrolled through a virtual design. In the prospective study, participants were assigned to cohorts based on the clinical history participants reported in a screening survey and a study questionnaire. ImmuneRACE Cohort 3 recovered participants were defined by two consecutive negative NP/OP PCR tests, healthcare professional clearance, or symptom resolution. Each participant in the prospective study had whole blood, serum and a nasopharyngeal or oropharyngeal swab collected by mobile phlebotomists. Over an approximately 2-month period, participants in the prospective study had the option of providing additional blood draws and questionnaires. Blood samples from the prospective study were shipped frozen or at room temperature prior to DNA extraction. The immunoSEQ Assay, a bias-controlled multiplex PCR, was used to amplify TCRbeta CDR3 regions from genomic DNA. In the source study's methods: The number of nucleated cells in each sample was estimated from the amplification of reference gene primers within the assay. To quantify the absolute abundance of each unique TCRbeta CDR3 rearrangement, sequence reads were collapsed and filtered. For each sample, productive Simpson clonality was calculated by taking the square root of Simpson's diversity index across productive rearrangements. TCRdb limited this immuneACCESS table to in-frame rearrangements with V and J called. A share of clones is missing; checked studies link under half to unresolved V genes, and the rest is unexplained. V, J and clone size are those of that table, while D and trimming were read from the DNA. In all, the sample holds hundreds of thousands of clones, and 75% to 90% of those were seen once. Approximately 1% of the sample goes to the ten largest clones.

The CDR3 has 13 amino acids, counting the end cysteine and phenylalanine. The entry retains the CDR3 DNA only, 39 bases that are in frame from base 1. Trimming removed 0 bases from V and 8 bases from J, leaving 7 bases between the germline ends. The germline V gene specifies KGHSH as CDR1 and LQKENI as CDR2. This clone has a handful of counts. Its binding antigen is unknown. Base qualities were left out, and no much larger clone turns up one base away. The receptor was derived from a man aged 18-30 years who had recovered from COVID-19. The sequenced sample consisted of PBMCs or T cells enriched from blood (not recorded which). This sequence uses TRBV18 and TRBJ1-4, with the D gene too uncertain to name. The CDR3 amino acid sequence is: CASSPPGREKLFF. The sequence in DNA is TGTGCCAGCTCACCACCCGGTCGGGAAAAACTGTTTTTT.